The 8 T cell receptor beta chains below all came from one sample that was sequenced in a study of low-dose radiotherapy and immunotherapy resistance in tumors. Sample time point: before trial treatment. Primers used for first-strand cDNA, a TRAV- and TRBV-specific set, covered both alpha and beta chains. The authors ran around 19 PCR cycles to amplify TCRs with a constant-region primer and V-primer adapter. TCRdb ran MiXCR on the reads and lists one entry per CDR3 protein. The sample consists of 45,000 to 75,000 distinct CDR3 sequences, approximately 25% of them appearing once. This material consisted of PBMCs, taken before treatment. The receptors come from a male donor with prostate cancer.

The chain employs TRBV7-2 and TRBJ1-2; D uncertain. Trimming shortened V by 6 bases and J by 4 bases, and 18 bases separated the two germline ends. Germline CDR1 and CDR2: SGHTA and FQGNSA. The CDR3 is 15 residues long. The DNA of the CDR3 is TGTGCCAGCAGTCTCCCCCCGATGCTAGGCTATGGCTACACCTTC. This encodes CASSLPPMLGYGYTF.

There are many counts of this clonotype. The chain uses TRBV20-1 and TRBJ2-7; 10 bases agree with TRBD1. The trim removed 4 bases at V and 2 bases at J, leaving 5 bases unmatched. Germline values: CDR1 DFQATT, CDR2 SNEGSKA (reference sequence). The CDR3 loop spans 14 amino acids. CDR3 nucleotides: TGCAGTGCTAATTGGGGACAGGGGACCTACGAGCAGTACTTC. This codes for CSANWGQGTYEQYF.

Ten or more counts support this clonotype. The chain joins TRBV5-3 to TRBJ1-1; possibly TRBD1 for D (6 bases). TRBV5-3 is designated an ORF whose function remains uncertain. There are 16 residues in the CDR3. Trimming shortened V by 6 bases and J by 1 base, and 19 bases separated the two germline ends. CDR3 sequence reads: CARTTGPGETNTEAFF. CDR3 coding DNA: TGTGCCAGAACCACCGGGCCAGGGGAAACGAACACTGAAGCTTTCTTT.

This clonotype was counted at least ten times. This rearrangement joins TRBV7-9 to TRBJ1-1; 8 bases fit TRBD1. Germline V lookup: CDR1 SEHNR, CDR2 FQNEAQ (reference sequence). This CDR3 has 12 amino acids. With V trimmed by 3 bases and J by 7 bases, 1 base remained unmatched. The CDR3 bases are TGTGCCAGCAGCTTGGGGACAGGTGAAGCTTTCTTT. It yields the protein CASSLGTGEAFF.

This clonotype came up a few times. The chain couples TRBV5-4 to TRBJ1-2; D is perhaps TRBD1 (5 bases). Germline V gene sequence: CDR1 SGHNT, CDR2 YYREEE (reference sequence). The length of the CDR3 is 13 residues. Trimming took off 0 bases at V and 2 bases at J, with 5 bases between the two ends. The CDR3 is CASSLDRNYGYTF. CDR3 bases: TGTGCCAGCAGCTTGGACAGGAACTATGGCTACACCTTC. The variable domain in full, with the rest retrieved from reference TRBV5-4 and TRBJ1-2, is ETGVTQSPTHLIKTRGQQVTLRCSSQSGHNTVSWYQQALGQGPQFIFQYYREEENGRGNFPPRFSGLQFPNYSSELNVNALELDDSALYLCASSLDRNYGYTFGSGTRLTVV.

The chain has TRBV5-5 and TRBJ1-1, with TRBD1 identical over 8 bases. Per germline, CDR1 SGHKS and CDR2 YYEKEE (reference sequence). V lost 4 bases, J lost 1 base, and 6 bases stayed unmatched. The CDR3 is 15 residues long. DNA of the CDR3: TGTGCCAGCAGCCTTCGACAGGGGCGGAACACTGAAGCTTTCTTT. It encodes CASSLRQGRNTEAFF.

The chain uses TRBV20-1 and TRBJ1-2; the D gene is possibly TRBD1 (5 bases). Germline values: CDR1 DFQATT, CDR2 SNEGSKA (reference sequence). With 3 bases removed from V and 7 bases from J, the gap between germline ends came to 12 bases. CDR3 size: 12 residues. The CDR3: CSASSQGTGYTF. DNA for the CDR3: TGCAGTGCTAGTAGCCAGGGAACTGGCTACACCTTC.

The CDR3 nucleotides read TGCGCCAGCAGCCTAGGGATGGGCACTAACTATGGCTACACCTTC. This sequence encodes CASSLGMGTNYGYTF. The V call is TRBV4-1, the J call TRBJ1-2; D not certain. The CDR3 sequence is 15 residues long. The germline gives CDR1 MGHRA, CDR2 YSYEKL. The V end was cut by 4 bases, the J end by 0 bases, with 12 bases between.